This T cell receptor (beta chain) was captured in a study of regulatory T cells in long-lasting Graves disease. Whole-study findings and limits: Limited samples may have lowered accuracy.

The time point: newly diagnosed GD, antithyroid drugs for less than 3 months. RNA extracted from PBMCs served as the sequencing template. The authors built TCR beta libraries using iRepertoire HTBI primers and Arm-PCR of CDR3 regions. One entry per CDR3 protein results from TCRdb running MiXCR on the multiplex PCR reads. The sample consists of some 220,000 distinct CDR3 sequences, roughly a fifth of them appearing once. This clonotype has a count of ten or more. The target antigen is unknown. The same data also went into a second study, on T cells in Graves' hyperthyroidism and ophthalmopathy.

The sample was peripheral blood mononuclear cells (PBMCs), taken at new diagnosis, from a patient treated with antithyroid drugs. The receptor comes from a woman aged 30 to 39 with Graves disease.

This chain's CDR3 is CASRQTDRGWHGYTF. The CDR3 bases are TGTGCCAGCAGACAAACCGACAGGGGGTGGCATGGCTACACCTTC. The chain couples TRBV6-1 to TRBJ1-2; 9 bases agree with TRBD1. J was trimmed by 6 bases and V by 6 bases; bases with no gene match: 11. Germline V gene lookup returns CDR1 MNHNS and CDR2 SASEGT. This CDR3 is 15 amino acids long.